One sample yielded the 3 T cell receptor beta chains listed below, sequenced in a study of cytomegalovirus exposure and HLA in healthy donors. PCR was performed using 60 Vbeta and 13 Jbeta primers. The repertoire was sequenced with immunoSEQ multiplex PCR; TCRdb's copy has only in-frame clones and lacks some. Of 60,000 or so clones in the sample, roughly 80% were seen once. Sequencing was performed on PBMCs. These receptors all come from a man aged 35 to 55 in good health and CMV-seronegative.

This rearrangement joins TRBV5-6 to TRBJ2-7; no firm D call. Between the trimmed V and J ends, which lost 0 bases and 2 bases, there was a span of 6 bases. This CDR3 spans 13 amino acids. Germline CDR1 SGHDT, CDR2 YYEEEE. DNA of the CDR3: TGTGCCAGCAGCTTGGGCGGAACCTACGAGCAGTACTTC. Translating gives CASSLGGTYEQYF.

This chain uses TRBV7-9 with TRBJ2-3, with D perhaps TRBD1 (6 bases). CDR3 length: 14 amino acids. Between the trimmed V and J ends, which lost 4 bases and 1 base, there was a span of 9 bases. Per germline, CDR1 SEHNR and CDR2 FQNEAQ (reference sequence). The CDR3 DNA reads as TGTGCCAGCAGCTGGGGACACCGCACAGATACGCAGTATTTT. Residues: CASSWGHRTDTQYF. The variable domain in full, completed from reference TRBV7-9 and TRBJ2-3, reads DTGVSQNPRHKITKRGQNVTFRCDPISEHNRLYWYRQTLGQGPEFLTYFQNEAQLEKSRLLSDRFSAERPKGSFSTLEIQRTEQGDSAMYLCASSWGHRTDTQYFGPGTRLTVL.

The chain uses TRBV5-6 and TRBJ2-7, with D hard to call. There are 13 residues in the CDR3. The V end was cut by 3 bases, the J end by 3 bases, with 10 bases between. Per the germline V gene, CDR1 is SGHDT and CDR2 is YYEEEE. The CDR3 protein is CASSYTPDYEQYV. CDR3 bases: TGTGCCAGCAGCTACACCCCGGACTACGAGCAGTACGTC.